This T cell receptor (beta chain) was identified during a study of blood T cell repertoires in COVID-19. Study information: From the United States, Italy and Spain came samples of acute and convalescent COVID-19. PBMCs, B-cell-depleted T cells, or T cells were the source of the cDNA or gDNA that made up the material.

Trimming removed 2 bases from V and 9 bases from J, with 9 bases in between. Germline CDR1 LGHNT, CDR2 FRNRAP. This CDR3 is 12 amino acids long. Original handling: Nucleated cell number was recorded as an estimate derived from reference gene primer amplification. Here immunoSEQ multiplex PCR was the method, and the copy in TCRdb shows in-frame clones only, minus some. That table is the source of V, J and clone size, and D and trimming were worked out from the DNA. Among 80,000 or so clones listed, around 82% were seen once. This sequence was found in a man aged 55 to 70 with acute or convalescent COVID-19. The chain joins TRBV12-5 to TRBJ2-3; the D gene is possibly TRBD2 (5 bases). Material for sequencing was peripheral blood. In DNA, the CDR3 is TGTGCTAGTGGTTTGACTAGTTTGACGCAGTATTTT. Translated: CASGLTSLTQYF.